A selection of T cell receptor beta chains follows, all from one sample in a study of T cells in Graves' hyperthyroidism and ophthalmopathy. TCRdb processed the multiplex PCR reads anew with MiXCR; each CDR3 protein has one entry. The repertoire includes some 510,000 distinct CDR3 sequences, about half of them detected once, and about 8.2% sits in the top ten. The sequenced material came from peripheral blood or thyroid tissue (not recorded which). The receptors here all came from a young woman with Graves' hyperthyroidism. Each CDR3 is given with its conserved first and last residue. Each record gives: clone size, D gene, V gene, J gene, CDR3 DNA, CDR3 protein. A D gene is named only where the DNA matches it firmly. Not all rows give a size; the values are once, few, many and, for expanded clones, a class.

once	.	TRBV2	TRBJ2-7	TGTGCCAGCAGCCGTGGGCCAGAAAGCTCCTACGAGCAGTACTTC	CASSRGPESSYEQYF
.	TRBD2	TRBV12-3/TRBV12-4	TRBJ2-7	TGTGCCAGCGGTGCGGGAGTCTCTTACGAGCAGTACTTC	CASGAGVSYEQYF
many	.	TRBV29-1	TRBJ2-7	TGCAGCGTTGCCATTGACAGTTACTACGAGCAGTACTTC	CSVAIDSYYEQYF
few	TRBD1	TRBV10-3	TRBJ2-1	TGTGCCATCAGTGGAACAGGGGATGAGCAGTTCTTC	CAISGTGDEQFF
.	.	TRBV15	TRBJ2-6	TGTGCCACCAGCAGGGCCTCGTACTCTGGGGCCAACGTCCTGACTTTC	CATSRASYSGANVLTF
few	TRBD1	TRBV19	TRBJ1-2	TGTGCCAGTAGTATAGGAGGGACAGGGGGCTTTGGCTACACCTTC	CASSIGGTGGFGYTF
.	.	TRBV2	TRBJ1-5	TGTGCCAGCAGTGTCCCAGGGTATAGCAATCAGCCCCAGCATTTT	CASSVPGYSNQPQHF
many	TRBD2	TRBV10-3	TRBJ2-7	TGTGCCATCAGTGGGACGACTAGCGGGACTACTGACGAGCAGTACTTC	CAISGTTSGTTDEQYF
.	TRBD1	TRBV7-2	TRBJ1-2	TGTGCCAGCAGCTTATCTCAGGGGGGTTATGGCTACACCTTC	CASSLSQGGYGYTF
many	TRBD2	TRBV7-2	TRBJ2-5	TGTGCCAGCAGCTTCCAACTAGCGGGAGCCCGGGAGACCCAGTACTTC	CASSFQLAGARETQYF
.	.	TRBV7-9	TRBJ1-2	TGTGCCAGCAGCTTCGGAAGGGACCCCGGAATAGGCTACACCTTC	CASSFGRDPGIGYTF
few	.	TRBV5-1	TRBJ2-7	TGCGCCAGCAGCTGGGGTTCCCACGAGCAGTACTTC	CASSWGSHEQYF
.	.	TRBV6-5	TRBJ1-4	TGTGCCAGCAGTCCCGACTATGAAAAACTGTTTTTT	CASSPDYEKLFF
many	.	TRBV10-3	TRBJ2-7	TGTGCCATCAGTGTTTCACCGGGAATGGACGAGCAGTACTTC	CAISVSPGMDEQYF
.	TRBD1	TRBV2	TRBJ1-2	TGTGCCAGCAGTGGGGACAGGGGGGGGAATGGCTACACCTTC	CASSGDRGGNGYTF
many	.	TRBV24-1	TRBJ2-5	TGTGCCACCAGTGATTTTAGCATCGACGGGTCAGAGACCCAGTACTTC	CATSDFSIDGSETQYF
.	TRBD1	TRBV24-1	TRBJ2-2	TGTGCCACCAGTGCTGGACAGGGGGCTGGCGGGGAGCTGTTTTTT	CATSAGQGAGGELFF
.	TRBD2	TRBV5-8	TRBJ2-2	TGCGCCAGCAGCTTGTACGGGACTAGCGGGATTAACACCGGGGAGCTGTTTTTT	CASSLYGTSGINTGELFF
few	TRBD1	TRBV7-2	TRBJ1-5	TGTGCCAGCAGCTTCGGGACAGCTTTTAGCAATCAGCCCCAGCATTTT	CASSFGTAFSNQPQHF
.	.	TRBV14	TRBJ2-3	TGTGCCAGCACCCCCCTCGGGCTAGCGAGCGCAGATACGCAGTATTTT	CASTPLGLASADTQYF
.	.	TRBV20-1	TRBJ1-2	TGCAGTGCTAGCCCCAGGGGAGGGAACTATGGCTACACCTTC	CSASPRGGNYGYTF
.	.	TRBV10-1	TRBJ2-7	TGCGCCAGCAGTGTCCAAACGCAGGGGGAGCAGTACTTC	CASSVQTQGEQYF
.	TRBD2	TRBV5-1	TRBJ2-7	TGCGCCAGCAGCTTGGCAATAGCGGGAGTTCCCTACGAGCAGTACTTC	CASSLAIAGVPYEQYF
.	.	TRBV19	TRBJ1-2	TGTGCCAGTACTCTCGAGAGGGGGATGGCAGTATCGAGCTCCAACTATGGCTACACCTTC	CASTLERGMAVSSSNYGYTF
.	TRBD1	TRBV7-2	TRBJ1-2	TGTGCCAGCAGCCTCCAGGGGGGGTGGAATTATGGCTACACCTTC	CASSLQGGWNYGYTF
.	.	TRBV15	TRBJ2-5	TGTGCCACCAGCAGAGCGCGGGCCCTAGGGGAGACCCAGTACTTC	CATSRARALGETQYF